One and the same sample provided the 18 T cell receptor beta chains below, sequenced in a study of Ad26.COV2.S vaccination and SARS-CoV-2 variants. Repertoires were generated with immunoSEQ multiplex PCR, while TCRdb's copy carries only in-frame clones and drops some. The profile shows some 640,000 clones, about 90% of them singletons. Noted treatment: 15 to 20 received Ad26.COV2.S at low or high dose, single or two shots; 5 received placebo; per-sample allocation not given. The investigators took samples on day 63 after the first vaccine or placebo injection. Sample: peripheral blood, taken in a trial of Ad26.COV2.S vaccine versus placebo. The receptors derive from a person between 18 and 60 years old who received the Ad26.COV2.S COVID-19 vaccine or a placebo.

J is TRBJ1-6 and V is TRBV2, with TRBD1 as a possible D gene (6 bases). V lost 7 bases to trimming and J lost 0 bases, with 19 bases between them. The germline CDR1 and CDR2 sequences are SNHLY and FYNNEI. There are 18 residues in the CDR3. The CDR3 is CASNERYRESSYNSPLHF. DNA for the CDR3: TGTGCCAGCAACGAACGATACAGGGAAAGCTCCTATAATTCACCCCTCCACTTT.

This chain joins TRBV5-1 and TRBJ2-2, with 11 bases aligning to TRBD2. V lost 5 bases to trimming and J lost 4 bases; unmatched junction nucleotides: 1. The CDR3 is 14 amino acids. From germline, CDR1 is SGHRS and CDR2 YFSETQ. CDR3 amino acids: CASRTSGTTGELFF. The CDR3 coding sequence is TGCGCCAGCAGGACTAGCGGGACCACCGGGGAGCTGTTTTTT.

Comment on this clone: Within the sample, other DNA sequences also encode this same CDR3. The V gene is TRBV6-5, the J gene TRBJ1-2; possibly TRBD1 for D (6 bases). The V and J ends lost 6 bases and 2 bases respectively, with 10 bases between them. The CDR3 has 13 residues. CDR1 is MNHEY, CDR2 SVGAGI, per germline. The CDR3 region is CASSLGQNYGYTF. In nucleotides, the CDR3 is TGTGCCAGCAGCCTAGGACAGAACTATGGCTACACCTTC.

V gene TRBV30 combines with J gene TRBJ2-1; 13 bases line up with TRBD2. The CDR3 sequence is 15 residues long. The V gene end was trimmed by 2 bases and the J gene end by 9 bases; junction bases not matched to a gene: 7. The germline V gene has CDR1 GTSNPN and CDR2 SVGIG (reference sequence). The CDR3 sequence is CAWSPGLAGRREQFF. CDR3 coding DNA: TGTGCCTGGAGTCCGGGACTAGCGGGACGGCGTGAGCAGTTCTTC.

V and J are TRBV3-1 (or the pseudogene TRBV3-2) and TRBJ2-6; D is uncertain. Germline V lookup: CDR1 LGHDT, CDR2 YNNKEL (reference sequence). Trimming stripped 6 bases from V and 2 bases from J, with 11 bases between. The CDR3 consists of 15 residues. CDR3 bases: TGTGCCAGCAGTCGAAGATCTGCTGGGGCCAACGTCCTGACTTTC. Encoded protein: CASSRRSAGANVLTF.

The chain employs TRBV7-3 and TRBJ2-6; D gene unclear. Germline lookup yields CDR1 SGHTA and CDR2 FQGTGA. The CDR3 length is 15 residues. Trimming removed 4 bases at V and 2 bases at J, with 9 bases between. The CDR3 sequence: CASSSTHTGANVLTF. The DNA of the CDR3 is TGTGCCAGCAGCTCCACCCACACTGGGGCCAACGTCCTGACTTTC.

This chain links TRBV3-1 (or the pseudogene TRBV3-2) with TRBJ2-5; 15 nucleotides match TRBD2. CDR1 is LGHDT, CDR2 YNNKEL, per germline (reference sequence). The CDR3 contains 15 residues. The J segment lost 5 bases and the V segment lost 4 bases, leaving 2 bases of the junction unmatched. The CDR3 nucleotides are TGTGCCAGCAGCCGGACTAGCGGGGGGGCGGAGACCCAGTACTTC. It translates to CASSRTSGGAETQYF.

DNA of the CDR3: TGTGCCAGCAGCTTGGGACTAGCGTTAGATACGCAGTATTTT. Protein sequence: CASSLGLALDTQYF. This chain uses TRBV11-3 with TRBJ2-3, with 10 bases identical to TRBD2. Per germline, CDR1 SGHNT and CDR2 YENEEA. J lost 5 bases, V lost 3 bases, and 2 bases had no gene match. The CDR3 sequence is 14 residues long. Together with reference TRBV11-3 and TRBJ2-3, the CDR3 gives the full variable domain: EAGVVQSPRYKIIEKKQPVAFWCNPISGHNTLYWYLQNLGQGPELLIRYENEEAVDDSQLPKDRFSAERLKGVDSTLKIQPAELGDSAVYLCASSLGLALDTQYFGPGTRLTVL.

This sequence joins TRBV4-2 and TRBJ1-2; a possible D gene is TRBD1 (5 bases). The CDR3 consists of 14 residues. V lost 0 bases and J 4 bases, leaving 9 bases between the germline ends. In germline, CDR1 is LGHNA, CDR2 YNFKEQ. CDR3 sequence reads: CASSQDREFYGYTF. For the CDR3, the DNA is TGTGCCAGCAGCCAAGACAGGGAATTCTATGGCTACACCTTC.

The chain is built from TRBV6-5 and TRBJ1-1, with TRBD1 matching over 9 bases. Trimming cost V 0 bases and J 9 bases; bases outside gene matches: 5. The germline V gene encodes CDR1 MNHEY and CDR2 SVGAGI. CDR3 length equals 14 residues. CDR3 residues: CASSYSQDRGQAFF. The DNA for the CDR3 is TGTGCCAGCAGTTACTCCCAGGACAGGGGCCAAGCTTTCTTT.

The chain employs TRBV5-1 and TRBJ1-4; D gene unclear. CDR3 size: 14 residues. Trimming removed 2 bases from V and 1 base from J, with 6 bases in between. CDR1 SGHRS and CDR2 YFSETQ come from the germline V gene. CDR3 in DNA: TGCGCCAGCAGCTTAATGGGAACTAATGAAAAACTGTTTTTT. It translates to CASSLMGTNEKLFF.

The chain carries TRBV16 and TRBJ1-5; D remains ambiguous. The V end was cut by 7 bases, the J end by 7 bases, with 14 bases between. CDR3 length equals 13 residues. Germline lookup yields CDR1 KGHSY and CDR2 FQNENV. CDR3: CASMRGNGQPQHF. CDR3 in DNA: TGTGCCAGCATGCGAGGGAATGGGCAGCCCCAGCATTTT.

The chain is built from TRBV6-1 and TRBJ2-7; 10 bases are shared with TRBD2. Germline V gene sequence: CDR1 MNHNS, CDR2 SASEGT. V trimming: 4 bases; J trimming: 4 bases; junction bases outside the gene matches: 10. This CDR3 region has 16 residues. Written as DNA, the CDR3 is TGTGCCAGCAGTGTACTAGCGGGACTGACTGGGTACGAGCAGTACTTC. This encodes CASSVLAGLTGYEQYF.

The chain has TRBV3-1 (or the pseudogene TRBV3-2) and TRBJ2-2; no clear D. CDR3 size: 15 residues. Germline V gene lookup returns CDR1 LGHDT and CDR2 YNNKEL (reference sequence). V was pared by 5 bases and J by 7 bases, with 17 bases between. The CDR3 DNA is TGTGCCAGCAGCTCGCGAAGTGTAGGTGTCGGGGAGCTGTTTTTT. Residues: CASSSRSVGVGELFF.

In the case of this clone: This same CDR3 is encoded by further DNA sequences in the sample. V and J are TRBV7-2 and TRBJ2-7; D unresolved. This CDR3 comprises 12 residues. Germline V gives CDR1 SGHTA, CDR2 FQGNSA. Deletions cut 5 bases from V and 0 bases from J, with 5 bases between. The chain's CDR3 is CASSPSSYEQYF. CDR3 bases: TGTGCCAGCAGCCCAAGCTCCTACGAGCAGTACTTC.

This clone appeared a few times. The rearrangement links TRBV2 to TRBJ1-5; possibly TRBD1 for D (5 bases). Germline V gene sequence: CDR1 SNHLY, CDR2 FYNNEI. This CDR3 comprises 16 residues. The V end lost 2 bases, the J end lost 9 bases, and 20 bases lay between the germline ends. The CDR3 sequence: CASSERTGTVKRPQHF. The CDR3 nucleotides read TGTGCCAGCAGTGAACGTACAGGCACGGTGAAGAGGCCCCAGCATTTT.

The chain uses TRBV7-2 and TRBJ2-7, with D hard to call. The length of the CDR3 is 15 residues. Germline loops: CDR1 SGHTA, CDR2 FQGNSA. V lost 1 base, J lost 0 bases, and 10 bases lay in between. CDR3 in DNA: TGTGCCAGCAGCTTAGGTCAGGTTAGCTCCTACGAGCAGTACTTC. It translates to CASSLGQVSSYEQYF.

This rearrangement joins TRBV27 to TRBJ1-1; D gene unclear. This CDR3 comprises 14 residues. Germline V CDR1 and CDR2: MNHEY, SMNVEV (reference sequence). V lost 5 bases, J lost 1 base, and 11 bases lay in between. CDR3 bases: TGTGCCAGCAGTCCCCGCCCGGGGAACACTGAAGCTTTCTTT. Translating gives CASSPRPGNTEAFF.